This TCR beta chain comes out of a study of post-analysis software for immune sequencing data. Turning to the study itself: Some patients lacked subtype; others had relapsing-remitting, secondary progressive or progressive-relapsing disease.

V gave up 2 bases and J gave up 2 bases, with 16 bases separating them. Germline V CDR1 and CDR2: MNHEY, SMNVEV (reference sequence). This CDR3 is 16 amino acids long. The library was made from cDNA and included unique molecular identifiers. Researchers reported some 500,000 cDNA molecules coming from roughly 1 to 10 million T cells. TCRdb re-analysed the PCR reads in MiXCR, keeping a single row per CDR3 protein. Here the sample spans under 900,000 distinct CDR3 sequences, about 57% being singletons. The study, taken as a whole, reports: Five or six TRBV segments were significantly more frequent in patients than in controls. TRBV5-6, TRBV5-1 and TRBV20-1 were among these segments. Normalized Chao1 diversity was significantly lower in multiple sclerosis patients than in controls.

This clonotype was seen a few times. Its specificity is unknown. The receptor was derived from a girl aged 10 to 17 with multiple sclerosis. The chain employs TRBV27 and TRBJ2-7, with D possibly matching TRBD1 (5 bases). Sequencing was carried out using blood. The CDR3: CASSLMGLQPTYEQYF. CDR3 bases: TGTGCCAGCAGTTTAATGGGGCTTCAACCCACCTACGAGCAGTACTTC.